The clone carrying this T cell receptor (beta chain) was counted ten times or more. The antigen is unknown. As to time point: longitudinal time-point 1 (baseline). The unsorted libraries were produced from 2 million PBMCs held at -80 C. Each CDR3 protein gets one entry after TCRdb re-called the 5' RACE reads with MiXCR. This table has about 57,000 distinct CDR3 sequences, around a tenth appearing once. The sample originates from a study of neurological immune-mediated disorders. The CDR3 covers 14 residues. J was trimmed by 11 bases and V by 3 bases; bases with no gene match: 6. Germline CDR1 reads LGHNA; CDR2 reads YSLEER. Broader study findings: Subjects shared no identical expanded-clone CDR3 amino acid sequences, suggesting private TCR-beta repertoires in all groups. In HTLV-1-associated myelopathy, TCR clonal expansion was greatest, and in multiple sclerosis it was least, below healthy controls.

The sequencing input was PBMCs. The chain has TRBV4-3 and TRBJ1-6, with 8 bases lining up with TRBD1. The sequence was collected from a male donor with HTLV-1-associated myelopathy (HAM/TSP). The CDR3 sequence is CASSQRTGSTPLHF. The CDR3, as DNA: TGCGCCAGCAGCCAGCGGACAGGGTCGACACCCCTCCACTTT.